The T cell receptor (beta chain) under discussion was sequenced for a study of identical twins. Whole-study findings and limits: Not following the same donors, the study drew its conclusions from cross-sectional statistical analysis. The authors noted that invariant MAIT and iNKT cells could partly confound zero-insertion analyses. Twin-shared out-of-frame alpha sequences showed excess low generation probability.

Each CDR3 protein is one row after TCRdb ran MiXCR on the 5' RACE reads. Of some 560,000 distinct CDR3 sequences in the sample, 9.6% were seen once. Between the trimmed V and J ends, which lost 1 base and 2 bases, there was a span of 6 bases. The CDR3 extends over 15 amino acids. The germline gives CDR1 SEHNR, CDR2 FQNEAQ (reference sequence). This clonotype has ten or more counts. Its cognate antigen is unknown. The data also belong to a second study, concerning yellow fever vaccine responses in identical twins.

This TCR was recovered from a woman younger than 35 in good health. The chain has TRBV7-9 and TRBJ2-6; D possibly uses TRBD1 or TRBD2 (5 bases each). Sequences were obtained from PBMCs. CDR3 nucleotides: TGTGCCAGCAGCTTAGTGGGGGCTGGGGCCAACGTCCTGACTTTC. It is translated as CASSLVGAGANVLTF.